Listed here are 18 T cell receptor beta chains from one sample, sequenced in a study of cytotoxic CD8 clonotypes in ibrutinib-treated CLL (dated by TCRdb to the early 2020s). The library was obtained by the immunoSEQ multiplex PCR assay. In TCRdb, the immuneACCESS table is reduced to in-frame sequences with V and J assigned. These tables do not hold every clone; where another copy was compared, an unresolved V gene accounts for under half, and the others remain unexplained. The sample table contains some 50,000 clones; only one count was recorded for around 60% of them. 20% of the sample belongs to the ten largest clones. The time point label of this sample denotes: 24 months on ibrutinib. Here the sequenced sample was PBMCs, taken after 24 months of ibrutinib treatment. Source of these receptors: a human donor with chronic lymphocytic leukemia.

The chain links TRBV10-2 to TRBJ1-5; the D gene is possibly TRBD1 (6 bases). From germline, CDR1 is WSHSY and CDR2 SAAADI. The CDR3 extends over 16 amino acids. V lost 6 bases and J lost 2, with 17 bases in between. The CDR3 region is CASSDQGSNRNQPQHF. The CDR3 bases are TGCGCCAGCAGCGACCAGGGGAGCAATCGCAATCAGCCCCAGCATTTT.

The chain is built from TRBV5-4 and TRBJ1-1; a possible D gene is TRBD1 (5 bases). In germline, CDR1 is SGHNT, CDR2 YYREEE (reference sequence). This CDR3 is built from 12 residues. In nucleotides, the CDR3 is TGTGTAACAGCGGGGGGGAACACTGAAGCTTTCTTT. This translates into CVTAGGNTEAFF.

The chain has TRBV11-2 and TRBJ2-1; TRBD2 matches at 10 bases. Germline trimming cut 5 bases from V and 4 bases from J; bases unmatched to any gene: 5. Germline V gene data show CDR1 as SGHAT and CDR2 as FQNNGV. This CDR3 region has 15 residues. The CDR3 coding sequence is TGTGCCAGCAGCCCGGGACTAGCGAGATACAATGAGCAGTTCTTC. It yields the protein CASSPGLARYNEQFF.

CDR3 nucleotides: TGTGCCAGCAGTCAACTATCGGGACAGGTTACGGGGCAGCCCCAGCATTTT. Protein: CASSQLSGQVTGQPQHF. This chain connects TRBV6-4 to TRBJ1-5; 8 positions agree with TRBD1. J was trimmed by 7 bases and V by 5 bases; bases with no gene match: 16. Germline V CDR1 and CDR2: MRHNA, SNTAGT. The CDR3 runs to 17 residues.

The V call is TRBV6-5, the J call TRBJ2-3; D is undetermined. V lost 6 bases to trimming and J lost 4 bases, with 11 bases between them. The V gene's germline CDR1 is MNHEY and CDR2 SVGAGI. CDR3 length equals 13 residues. CDR3 region: CASSSGPADTQYF. CDR3 DNA: TGTGCCAGCAGCTCCGGTCCCGCAGATACGCAGTATTTT.

The chain joins TRBV19 to TRBJ2-1, with TRBD1 matching over 8 bases. The germline V gene encodes CDR1 LNHDA and CDR2 SQIVND (reference sequence). The CDR3 contains 15 residues. Germline trimming cut 7 bases from V and 6 bases from J; bases unmatched to any gene: 11. The CDR3 DNA is TGTGCCAGTAAGTCGGCAGGGGGCACCCCCAATGAGCAGTTCTTC. This translates into CASKSAGGTPNEQFF.

The V gene is TRBV29-1, the J gene TRBJ2-1, with 12 positions matching TRBD2. The CDR3 is 14 residues long. The V gene's germline CDR1 is SQVTM and CDR2 ANQGSEA. Trimming at V came to 7 bases and at J to 3 bases, leaving 4 bases not matched to a gene. CDR3: CSAGLAGLYNEQFF. The CDR3 DNA follows: TGCAGCGCCGGACTAGCGGGACTCTACAATGAGCAGTTCTTC.

This chain connects TRBV28 to TRBJ2-2, with D hard to call. The V and J ends lost 6 bases and 4 bases respectively, with 9 bases between them. Germline CDR1 and CDR2: MDHEN and SYDVKM. The CDR3 loop spans 13 amino acids. In DNA form, the CDR3 reads TGTGCCAGCAGGCGAGGCTCCACCGGGGAGCTGTTTTTT. Amino acid sequence: CASRRGSTGELFF.

The gene calls are TRBV10-1 and TRBJ2-7; 8 bases fit TRBD2. CDR1 is WNHNN, CDR2 SYGVQD, per germline (reference sequence). The CDR3 loop spans 21 amino acids. V gave up 0 bases and J gave up 4 bases; unmatched junction bases: 23. Written as DNA, the CDR3 is TGCGCCAGCAGTGAGTCGAATGGTCTCCGGGACCAAGCGGGAGAAATTTACGAGCAGTACTTC. Protein sequence: CASSESNGLRDQAGEIYEQYF.

This clone was found a few times. The chain couples TRBV30 to TRBJ2-2; perhaps TRBD1 as D (6 bases). V dropped 4 bases and J dropped 1 base, with 10 bases sitting between them. CDR3 size: 14 residues. Germline V CDR1 and CDR2: GTSNPN, SVGIG (reference sequence). CDR3 in amino acids: CAWKGDLNTGELFF. Written as DNA, the CDR3 is TGTGCCTGGAAGGGGGACCTGAACACCGGGGAGCTGTTTTTT.

The chain couples TRBV7-9 to TRBJ1-5; D gene ambiguous. This CDR3 spans 15 amino acids. Germline CDR1 SEHNR, CDR2 FQNEAQ (reference sequence). Trimming stripped 5 bases from V and 0 bases from J, with 11 bases between. CDR3: CASSQAKGSNQPQHF. As DNA, the CDR3 is TGTGCCAGCAGCCAGGCCAAAGGTAGCAATCAGCCCCAGCATTTT.

In this sample, this clone turned up many times. Other nucleotide sequences from this sample produce the same CDR3. The chain employs TRBV6-1 and TRBJ1-5; D is ambiguous. The CDR3 length is 14 residues. The ends were cut back, 7 bases at V and 0 bases at J, with 10 bases in the middle. Per the germline V gene, CDR1 is MNHNS and CDR2 is SASEGT. CDR3 loop: CASNPTGSNQPQHF. The CDR3 region has the DNA TGTGCCAGCAACCCGACCGGTAGCAATCAGCCCCAGCATTTT.

V gene TRBV28 combines with J gene TRBJ2-7; no reliable D call. Looked up from germline, CDR1 is MDHEN and CDR2 is SYDVKM. This CDR3 is built from 12 residues. Deletions cut 2 bases from V and 5 bases from J, with 7 bases between. The CDR3 is CASSLNPNEQYV. The CDR3 DNA sequence: TGTGCCAGCAGTTTAAATCCCAACGAGCAGTACGTC.

A single count supports this clone. The J gene is TRBJ2-1, the V gene TRBV15; 8 bases match TRBD2. V lost 1 base to trimming and J lost 0 bases; unmatched junction nucleotides: 8. This CDR3 has 18 residues. CDR1 is LNHNV, CDR2 YYDKDF, per germline (reference sequence). The CDR3 region has the DNA TGTGCCACCAGCAGAGGATGGGGAGCGGGAGACTCCTACAATGAGCAGTTCTTC. Translation gives CATSRGWGAGDSYNEQFF.

The chain links TRBV2 to TRBJ1-2; a possible D gene is TRBD1 (6 bases). From germline, CDR1 is SNHLY and CDR2 FYNNEI. This CDR3 has 14 residues. The V gene lost 7 bases and the J gene lost 4 bases, with 16 bases spanning the gap. The CDR3 DNA reads as TGTGCCAGCAATATAGACAGGCTCTCCTATGGCTACACCTTC. It translates to CASNIDRLSYGYTF.

In its sample, this clone was seen once. This rearrangement joins TRBV28 to TRBJ1-5; D remains unclear. The V gene's germline CDR1 is MDHEN and CDR2 SYDVKM. The V end lost 5 bases, the J end lost 0 bases, and 8 bases lay between the germline ends. The CDR3 is 14 amino acids. In DNA, the CDR3 is TGTGCCAGCAGTAGGACGTTTAGCAATCAGCCCCAGCATTTT. Translated, it gives CASSRTFSNQPQHF.

The chain carries TRBV5-5 and TRBJ2-3; TRBD1 is a possible D gene (6 bases). Per germline, CDR1 SGHKS and CDR2 YYEKEE (reference sequence). Trimming left V 1 base short and J 7 bases short, with 13 bases between. This CDR3 is built from 14 residues. The CDR3 DNA reads as TGTGCCAGCAGCTTGAGGCAGGGGCTCAATACGCAGTATTTT. Residues: CASSLRQGLNTQYF.

The V and J genes are TRBV7-9 and TRBJ1-1, with D possibly matching TRBD1 (6 bases). Germline V lookup: CDR1 SEHNR, CDR2 FQNEAQ (reference sequence). V was cut by 1 base and J by 2 bases, with 8 bases left in between. This CDR3 comprises 14 residues. CDR3 sequence: CASSLDRANTEAFF. DNA for the CDR3: TGTGCCAGCAGCTTAGACAGGGCCAACACTGAAGCTTTCTTT.